A single T cell receptor (beta chain) is shown here with its context. Its antigen remains unknown. The data are from a study of Ad26.COV2.S vaccination and SARS-CoV-2 variants. Study summary: The donor participated in the COV1001 trial, in its Ad26.COV2.S arm. Dosing was one shot or two shots 56 days apart. Overall study findings and caveats: The analyses of TCR breadth and depth may have understated the size of total T cell responses.

Treatment of the sample: about 20 received Ad26.COV2.S at low or high dose, single or two shots; 5 received placebo; per-sample allocation not given. Collection of the samples took place on day 63 after the first injection of vaccine or placebo. At a Boston site, the person donating was an adult of 18-55 years. Generated by immunoSEQ multiplex PCR, the TCRdb table keeps only in-frame clones and is missing some. The repertoire holds 360,000 or so clones, with roughly 87% as singletons. Specimen: peripheral blood, collected in a trial of Ad26.COV2.S vaccine versus placebo. This TCR came from a person aged 18-65 years who received the Ad26.COV2.S COVID-19 vaccine or a placebo.

The CDR3 sequence is CASSPRTGDYEQYF. The CDR3 DNA is TGTGCCAGCAGCCCGCGGACAGGGGACTACGAGCAGTACTTC. The V gene is TRBV7-9, the J gene TRBJ2-7; 9 bases align to TRBD1. This CDR3 comprises 14 residues. Germline V lookup: CDR1 SEHNR, CDR2 FQNEAQ (reference sequence). Unmatched junction bases numbered 5, after V lost 5 bases and J lost 3 bases.